A selection of T cell receptor beta chains follows, all from one sample in a study of cytomegalovirus exposure and HLA in healthy donors. Measured with immunoSEQ multiplex PCR; TCRdb has only the in-frame clones, and not every one. This repertoire shows around 110,000 clones, approximately 81% found once; its top ten account for about 3.9%. The sequenced sample consisted of PBMCs. The source is a woman in her twenties or thirties in good health and CMV-seronegative. Both conserved end residues are part of each CDR3. Fields, in order: V gene, J gene, clone size, D gene, CDR3 DNA, CDR3 protein. A D gene is named only where the DNA matches it firmly. For some rows the clone size is stated as once, few or many, or as a class when expanded; others skip it.

v_gene: TRBV2
j_gene: TRBJ2-1
abundance: -
d_gene: TRBD2
CDR3nt: TGTGCCAGCAGTGAAGGTAGCGGGAGTGGGATCGGCGGGTACAATGAGCAGTTCTTC
CDR3aa: CASSEGSGSGIGGYNEQFF

v_gene: TRBV5-1
j_gene: TRBJ1-4
abundance: -
d_gene: -
CDR3nt: TGCGCCAGCAGCCCCGACAGTAATGAAAAACTGTTTTTT
CDR3aa: CASSPDSNEKLFF

v_gene: TRBV7-2
j_gene: TRBJ1-1
abundance: -
d_gene: -
CDR3nt: TGTGCCAGCAGCCCTCCGTTTGTTCTTGAAGCTTTCTTT
CDR3aa: CASSPPFVLEAFF

v_gene: TRBV19
j_gene: TRBJ2-2
abundance: few
d_gene: TRBD1
CDR3nt: TGTGCCAGTAGTATTGGGACAGGGCTCAGCGGGGAGCTGTTTTTT
CDR3aa: CASSIGTGLSGELFF

v_gene: TRBV28
j_gene: TRBJ1-3
abundance: -
d_gene: -
CDR3nt: TGTGCCAGCAGTTTCGGGGATTTAAGTCAGGGAAACACCATATATTTT
CDR3aa: CASSFGDLSQGNTIYF

v_gene: TRBV28
j_gene: TRBJ1-2
abundance: -
d_gene: -
CDR3nt: TGTGCCAGCACCCTCCAGCAGGGGTATGGCTACACCTTC
CDR3aa: CASTLQQGYGYTF

v_gene: TRBV18
j_gene: TRBJ2-7
abundance: -
d_gene: -
CDR3nt: TGTGCCAGCTCACCACCCGCAGAAAGCGAGCAGTACTTC
CDR3aa: CASSPPAESEQYF

v_gene: TRBV6-6
j_gene: TRBJ1-5
abundance: -
d_gene: TRBD1
CDR3nt: TGTGCCAGCACCGATAGGGACAGGGGACCCAATCAGCCCCAGCATTTT
CDR3aa: CASTDRDRGPNQPQHF

v_gene: TRBV9
j_gene: TRBJ2-5
abundance: -
d_gene: TRBD1
CDR3nt: TGTGCCAGCAGCGCGGCCGGGACAGGGGCGAGAGAGACCCAGTACTTC
CDR3aa: CASSAAGTGARETQYF

v_gene: TRBV6-5
j_gene: TRBJ2-7
abundance: few
d_gene: -
CDR3nt: TGTGCCAGCAGCCTCCGGGACAGCGGGTACGAGCAGTACTTC
CDR3aa: CASSLRDSGYEQYF

v_gene: TRBV7-9
j_gene: TRBJ1-5
abundance: few
d_gene: -
CDR3nt: TGTGCCAGCAGCTTAGGGGCAGTAGACAATCAGCCCCAGCATTTT
CDR3aa: CASSLGAVDNQPQHF